Detailed here is one T cell receptor beta chain. The antigen remains undetermined. This CDR3 is built from 13 residues. After removal of 6 bases from V and 2 bases from J, the junction contained 2 bases not matched to a gene. CDR1 MNHEY and CDR2 SVGAGI come from the germline V gene. The ViraFEST assay expanded antigen-specific CD4+ T cells with viral peptide pools before sequencing. Following culture for approximately ten days, CD4+ T cells were isolated. Two-dose BNT162b2 or mRNA-1273 vaccination was given to participants. Every well got some 1.8 million PBMC, which were grown with around 10 IU/ml IL-2 and roughly 10 ug/ml peptides. The table came from immunoSEQ multiplex PCR; TCRdb's copy has only in-frame clones and leaves some out. The sample holds some 61,000 clones, approximately 76% seen once. This specimen belongs to a study of vaccination effects on CD4 cells after COVID-19. Study details: Post-vaccine draws lagged the second dose by a median of 72 days. Study results and limitations: Early post-infection timepoints were missing from the study, which also had few convalescent patients.

This receptor was taken from a human donor who received a COVID-19 vaccine. This chain links TRBV6-5 with TRBJ2-3; 7 nucleotides match TRBD1. This sample comprised CD4+ T cells from PBMCs cultured with HCoV-OC43 spike peptides, obtained after COVID-19 vaccination. The subset is: HCoV-OC43 spike overlapping peptide pool stimulation. Here the CDR3 DNA reads TGTGCCAGCAGGGGACAGACCACAGATACGCAGTATTTT. It is translated as CASRGQTTDTQYF.